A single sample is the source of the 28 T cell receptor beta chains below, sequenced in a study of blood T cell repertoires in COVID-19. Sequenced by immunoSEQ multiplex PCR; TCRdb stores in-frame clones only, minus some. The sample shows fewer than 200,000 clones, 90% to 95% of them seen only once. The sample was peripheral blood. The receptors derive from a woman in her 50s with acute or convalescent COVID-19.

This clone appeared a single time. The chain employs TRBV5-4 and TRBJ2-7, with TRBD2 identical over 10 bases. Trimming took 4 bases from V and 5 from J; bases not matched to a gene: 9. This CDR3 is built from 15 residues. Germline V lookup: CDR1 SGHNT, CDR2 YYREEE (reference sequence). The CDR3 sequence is CASSASGRVPDEQYF. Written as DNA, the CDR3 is TGTGCCAGCAGCGCAAGCGGGAGGGTTCCCGACGAGCAGTACTTC.

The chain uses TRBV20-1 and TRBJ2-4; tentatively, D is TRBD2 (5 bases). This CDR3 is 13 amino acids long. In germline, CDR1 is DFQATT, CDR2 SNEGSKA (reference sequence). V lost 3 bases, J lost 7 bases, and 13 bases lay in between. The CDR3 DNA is TGCAGTGCTAGTAAGAGGGTTGGTAACATTCAGTACTTC. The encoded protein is CSASKRVGNIQYF.

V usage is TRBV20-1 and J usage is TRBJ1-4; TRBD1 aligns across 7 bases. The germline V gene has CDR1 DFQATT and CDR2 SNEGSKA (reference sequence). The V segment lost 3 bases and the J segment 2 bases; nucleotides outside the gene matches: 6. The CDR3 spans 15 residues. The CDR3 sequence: CSASSDRATNEKLFF. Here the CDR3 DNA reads TGCAGTGCTAGTTCAGACAGGGCGACTAATGAAAAACTGTTTTTT.

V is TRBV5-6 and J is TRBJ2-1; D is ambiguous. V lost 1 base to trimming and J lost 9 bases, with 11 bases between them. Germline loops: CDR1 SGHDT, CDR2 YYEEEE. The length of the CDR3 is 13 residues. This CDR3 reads CASSLNERSEQFF. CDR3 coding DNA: TGTGCCAGCAGCTTGAACGAAAGGAGTGAGCAGTTCTTC.

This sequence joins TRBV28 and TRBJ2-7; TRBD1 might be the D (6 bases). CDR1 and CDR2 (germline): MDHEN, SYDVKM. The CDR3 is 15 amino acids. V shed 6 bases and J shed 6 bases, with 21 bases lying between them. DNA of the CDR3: TGTGCCAGCAGGCTACCGGGACAACCATCCGGCGAGCAGTACTTC. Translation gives CASRLPGQPSGEQYF.

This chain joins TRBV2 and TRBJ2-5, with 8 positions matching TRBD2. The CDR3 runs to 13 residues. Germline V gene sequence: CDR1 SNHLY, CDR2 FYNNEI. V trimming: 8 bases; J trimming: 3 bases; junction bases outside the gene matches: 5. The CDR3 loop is CASSGGPEETQYF. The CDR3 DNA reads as TGTGCCAGCTCGGGGGGGCCGGAAGAGACCCAGTACTTC.

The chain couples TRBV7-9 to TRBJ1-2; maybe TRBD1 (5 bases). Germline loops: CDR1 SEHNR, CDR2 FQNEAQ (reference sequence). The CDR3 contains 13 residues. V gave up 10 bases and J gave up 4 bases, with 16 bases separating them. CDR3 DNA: TGTGCCACCCGGGAGGGGACTATCTATGGCTACACCTTC. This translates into CATREGTIYGYTF.

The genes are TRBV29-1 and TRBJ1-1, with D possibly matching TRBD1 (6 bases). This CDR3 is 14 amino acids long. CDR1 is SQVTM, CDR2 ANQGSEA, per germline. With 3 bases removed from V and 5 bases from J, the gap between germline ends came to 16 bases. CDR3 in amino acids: CSVDEGRGQTEAFF. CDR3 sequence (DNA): TGCAGCGTTGACGAGGGCAGGGGTCAGACTGAAGCTTTCTTT. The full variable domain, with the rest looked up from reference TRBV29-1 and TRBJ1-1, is SAVISQKPSRDICQRGTSLTIQCQVDSQVTMMFWYRQQPGQSLTLIATANQGSEATYESGFVIDKFPISRPNLTFSTLTVSNMSPEDSSIYLCSVDEGRGQTEAFFGQGTRLTVV.

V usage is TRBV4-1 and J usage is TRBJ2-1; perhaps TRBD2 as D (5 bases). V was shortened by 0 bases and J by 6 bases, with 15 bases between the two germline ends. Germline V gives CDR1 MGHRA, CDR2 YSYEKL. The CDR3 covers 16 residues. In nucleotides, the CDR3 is TGCGCCAGCAGCCAAGATGATCCTAGCTGGGGCAATGAGCAGTTCTTC. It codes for CASSQDDPSWGNEQFF.

The CDR3 DNA reads as TGTGCCAGCGACAATTTGTGGGGCTACACCTTC. It specifies CASDNLWGYTF. The chain is built from TRBV6-5 and TRBJ1-2; no clear D gene. Germline-derived CDR1 and CDR2 are MNHEY and SVGAGI. The CDR3 contains 11 residues. V lost 8 bases and J lost 8, with 12 bases in between.

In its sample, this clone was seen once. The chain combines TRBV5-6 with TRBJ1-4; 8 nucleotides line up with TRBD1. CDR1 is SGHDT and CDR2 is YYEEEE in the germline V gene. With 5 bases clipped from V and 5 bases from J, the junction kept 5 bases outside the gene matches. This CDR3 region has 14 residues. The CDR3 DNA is TGTGCCAGCAGGCGGACAGGGAGGAATGAAAAACTGTTTTTT. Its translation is CASRRTGRNEKLFF. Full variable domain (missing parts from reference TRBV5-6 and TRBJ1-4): DAGVTQSPTHLIKTRGQQVTLRCSPKSGHDTVSWYQQALGQGPQFIFQYYEEEERQRGNFPDRFSGHQFPNYSSELNVNALLLGDSALYLCASRRTGRNEKLFFGSGTQLSVL.

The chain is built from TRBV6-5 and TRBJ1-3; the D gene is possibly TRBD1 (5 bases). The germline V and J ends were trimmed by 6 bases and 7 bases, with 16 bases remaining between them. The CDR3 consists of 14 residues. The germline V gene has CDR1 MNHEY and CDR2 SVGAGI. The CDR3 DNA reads TGTGCCAGCAGCCAAGACAGTTGGTTTAACACCATATATTTT. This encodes CASSQDSWFNTIYF.

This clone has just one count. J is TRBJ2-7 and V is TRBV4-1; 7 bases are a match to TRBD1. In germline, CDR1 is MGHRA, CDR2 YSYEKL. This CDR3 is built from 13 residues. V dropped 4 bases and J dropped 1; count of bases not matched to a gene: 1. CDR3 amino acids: CASSPDRSYEQYF. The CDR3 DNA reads TGCGCCAGCAGCCCGGACAGGTCCTACGAGCAGTACTTC.

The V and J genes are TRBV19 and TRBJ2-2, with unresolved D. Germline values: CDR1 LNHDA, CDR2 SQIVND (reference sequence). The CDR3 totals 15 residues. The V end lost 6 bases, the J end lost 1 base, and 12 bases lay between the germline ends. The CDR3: CASSQTSGNTGELFF. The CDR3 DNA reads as TGTGCCAGTAGCCAAACCTCAGGGAACACCGGGGAGCTGTTTTTT. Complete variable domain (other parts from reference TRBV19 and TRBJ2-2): DGGITQSPKYLFRKEGQNVTLSCEQNLNHDAMYWYRQDPGQGLRLIYYSQIVNDFQKGDIAEGYSVSREKKESFPLTVTSAQKNPTAFYLCASSQTSGNTGELFFGEGSRLTVL.

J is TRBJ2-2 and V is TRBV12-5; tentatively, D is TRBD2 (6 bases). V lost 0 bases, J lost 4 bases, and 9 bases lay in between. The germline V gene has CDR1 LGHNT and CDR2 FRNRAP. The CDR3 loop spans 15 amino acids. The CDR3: CASGLVWDSTGELFF. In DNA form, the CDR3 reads TGTGCTAGTGGTTTGGTATGGGACTCCACCGGGGAGCTGTTTTTT.

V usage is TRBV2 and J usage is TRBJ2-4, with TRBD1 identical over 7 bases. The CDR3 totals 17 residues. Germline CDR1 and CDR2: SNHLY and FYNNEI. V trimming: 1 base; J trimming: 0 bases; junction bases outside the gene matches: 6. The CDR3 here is CASSEELGQPAKNIQYF. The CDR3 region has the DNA TGTGCCAGCAGTGAAGAGTTGGGACAGCCAGCCAAAAACATTCAGTACTTC.

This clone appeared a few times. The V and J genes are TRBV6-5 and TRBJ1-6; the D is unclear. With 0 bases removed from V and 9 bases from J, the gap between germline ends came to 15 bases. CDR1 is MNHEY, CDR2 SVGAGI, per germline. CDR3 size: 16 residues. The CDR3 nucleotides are TGTGCCAGCAGTTACTCGCTGGGTCTGGGGAGTTCACCCCTCCACTTT. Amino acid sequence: CASSYSLGLGSSPLHF.

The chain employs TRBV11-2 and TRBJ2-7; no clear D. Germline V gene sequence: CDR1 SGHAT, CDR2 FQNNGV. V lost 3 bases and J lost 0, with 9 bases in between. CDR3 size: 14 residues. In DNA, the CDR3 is TGTGCCAGCAGCTTGGGCCCTTTCTCCTACGAGCAGTACTTC. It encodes CASSLGPFSYEQYF. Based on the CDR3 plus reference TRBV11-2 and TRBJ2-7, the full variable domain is EAGVAQSPRYKIIEKRQSVAFWCNPISGHATLYWYQQILGQGPKLLIQFQNNGVVDDSQLPKDRFSAERLKGVDSTLKIQPAKLEDSAVYLCASSLGPFSYEQYFGPGTRLTVT.

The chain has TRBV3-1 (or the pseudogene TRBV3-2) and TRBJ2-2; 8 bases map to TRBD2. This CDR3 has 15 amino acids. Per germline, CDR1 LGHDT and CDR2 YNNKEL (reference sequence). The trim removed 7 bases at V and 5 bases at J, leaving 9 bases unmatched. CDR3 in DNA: TGTGCCAGCAAAGGAGGCGGGGGGAGTACCGGGGAGCTGTTTTTT. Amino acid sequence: CASKGGGGSTGELFF.

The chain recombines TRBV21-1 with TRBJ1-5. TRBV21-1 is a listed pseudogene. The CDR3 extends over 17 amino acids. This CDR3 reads CASPQRSNKRGDQPQHF. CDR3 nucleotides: TGTGCCAGCCCGCAACGCAGCAATAAGCGCGGCGATCAGCCCCAGCATTTT.

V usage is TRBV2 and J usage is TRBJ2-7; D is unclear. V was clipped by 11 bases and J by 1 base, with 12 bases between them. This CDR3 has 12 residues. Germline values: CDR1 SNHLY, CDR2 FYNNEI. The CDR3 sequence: CAGLAASYEQYF. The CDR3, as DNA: TGTGCCGGCCTTGCAGCGTCCTACGAGCAGTACTTC.

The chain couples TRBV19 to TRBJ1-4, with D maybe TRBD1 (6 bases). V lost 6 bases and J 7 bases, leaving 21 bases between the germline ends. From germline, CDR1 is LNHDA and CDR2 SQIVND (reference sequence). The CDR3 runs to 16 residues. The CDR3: CASRPLWEAGAEKLFF. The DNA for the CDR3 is TGTGCCAGTAGACCACTCTGGGAGGCGGGGGCTGAAAAACTGTTTTTT.

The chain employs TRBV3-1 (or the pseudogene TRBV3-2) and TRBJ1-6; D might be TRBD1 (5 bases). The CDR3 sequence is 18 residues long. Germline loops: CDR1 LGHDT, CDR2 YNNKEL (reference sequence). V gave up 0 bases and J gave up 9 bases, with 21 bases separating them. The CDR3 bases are TGTGCCAGCAGCCAAGATCAGGGAAGCTACATGGATGGTTCACCCCTCCACTTT. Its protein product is CASSQDQGSYMDGSPLHF.

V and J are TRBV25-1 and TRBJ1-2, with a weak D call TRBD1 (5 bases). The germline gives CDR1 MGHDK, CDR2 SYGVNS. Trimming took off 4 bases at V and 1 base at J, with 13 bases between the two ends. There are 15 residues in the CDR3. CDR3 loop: CASSGEGQGNYGYTF. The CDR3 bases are TGTGCCAGCAGTGGAGAAGGGCAGGGTAACTATGGCTACACCTTC.

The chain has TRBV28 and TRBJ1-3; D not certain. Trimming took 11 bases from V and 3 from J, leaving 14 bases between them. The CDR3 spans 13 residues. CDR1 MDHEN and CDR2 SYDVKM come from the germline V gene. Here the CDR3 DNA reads TGTGCCTCAGGCCGGAGGCTTGGAAACACCATATATTTT. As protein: CASGRRLGNTIYF.

CDR3 protein: CAWSVRQGDVYGYTF. Here the CDR3 DNA reads TGTGCCTGGAGTGTACGACAGGGAGACGTCTATGGCTACACCTTC. The rearrangement links TRBV30 to TRBJ1-2, with TRBD1 matching over 7 bases. This CDR3 comprises 15 residues. The junction had 8 bases not matched to a gene; V was cut back by 0 bases and J by 4 bases. CDR1 GTSNPN and CDR2 SVGIG come from the germline V gene (reference sequence).

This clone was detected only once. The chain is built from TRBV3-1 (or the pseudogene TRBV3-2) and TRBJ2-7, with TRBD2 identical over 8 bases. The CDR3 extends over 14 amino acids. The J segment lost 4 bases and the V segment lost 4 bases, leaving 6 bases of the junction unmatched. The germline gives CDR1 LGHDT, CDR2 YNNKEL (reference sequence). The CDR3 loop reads CASSLTGTSYEQYF. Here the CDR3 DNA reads TGTGCCAGCAGCCTAACCGGGACTAGTTACGAGCAGTACTTC.

CDR3 region: CASSSAGVNTGELFF. CDR3 coding DNA: TGTGCCAGTAGTTCGGCAGGGGTAAACACCGGGGAGCTGTTTTTT. This chain connects TRBV19 to TRBJ2-2, with D tentatively TRBD1 (6 bases). The CDR3 is 15 residues long. V lost 5 bases and J lost 2, with 12 bases in between. Germline-derived CDR1 and CDR2 are LNHDA and SQIVND (reference sequence).